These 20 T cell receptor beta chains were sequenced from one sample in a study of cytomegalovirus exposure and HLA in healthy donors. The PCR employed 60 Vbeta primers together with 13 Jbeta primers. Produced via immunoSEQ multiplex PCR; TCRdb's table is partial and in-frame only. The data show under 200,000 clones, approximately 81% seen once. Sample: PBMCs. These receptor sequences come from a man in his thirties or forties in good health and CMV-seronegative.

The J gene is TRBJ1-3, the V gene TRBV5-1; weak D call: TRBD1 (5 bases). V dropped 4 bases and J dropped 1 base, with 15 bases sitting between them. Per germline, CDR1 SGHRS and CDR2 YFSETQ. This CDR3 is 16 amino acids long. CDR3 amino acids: CASSLGRQGSGNTIYF. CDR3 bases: TGCGCCAGCAGCCTTGGAAGGCAGGGTTCTGGAAACACCATATATTTT.

The CDR3 reads CASSVDRNTEAFF. CDR3 nucleotide sequence: TGTGCCAGCAGCGTAGACAGGAACACTGAAGCTTTCTTT. The chain joins TRBV9 to TRBJ1-1; D remains unclear. V lost 0 bases to trimming and J lost 1 base, with 4 bases between them. Looked up from germline, CDR1 is SGDLS and CDR2 is YYNGEE. This CDR3 has 13 amino acids.

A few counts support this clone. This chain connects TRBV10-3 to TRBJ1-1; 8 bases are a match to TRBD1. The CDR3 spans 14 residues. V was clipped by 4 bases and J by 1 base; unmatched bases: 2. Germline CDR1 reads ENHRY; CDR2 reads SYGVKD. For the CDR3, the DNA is TGTGCCATCAGTGTACAGGGGGGGAACACTGAAGCTTTCTTT. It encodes CAISVQGGNTEAFF.

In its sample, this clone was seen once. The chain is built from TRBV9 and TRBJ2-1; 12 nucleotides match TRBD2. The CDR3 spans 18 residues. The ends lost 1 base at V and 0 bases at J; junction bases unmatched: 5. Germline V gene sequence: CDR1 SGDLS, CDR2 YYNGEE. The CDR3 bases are TGTGCCAGCAGCGTAACTAGCGGGAGGCTAAGCTCCTACAATGAGCAGTTCTTC. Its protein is CASSVTSGRLSSYNEQFF. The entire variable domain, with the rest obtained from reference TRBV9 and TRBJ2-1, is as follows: DSGVTQTPKHLITATGQRVTLRCSPRSGDLSVYWYQQSLDQGLQFLIQYYNGEERAKGNILERFSAQQFPDLHSELNLSSLELGDSALYFCASSVTSGRLSSYNEQFFGPGTRLTVL.

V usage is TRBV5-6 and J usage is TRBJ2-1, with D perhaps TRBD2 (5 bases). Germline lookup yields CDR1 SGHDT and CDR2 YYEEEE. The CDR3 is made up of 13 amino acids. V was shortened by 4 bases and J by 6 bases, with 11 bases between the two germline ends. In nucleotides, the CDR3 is TGTGCCAGCAGCAGGCCGGGGTTCAATGAGCAGTTCTTC. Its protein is CASSRPGFNEQFF.

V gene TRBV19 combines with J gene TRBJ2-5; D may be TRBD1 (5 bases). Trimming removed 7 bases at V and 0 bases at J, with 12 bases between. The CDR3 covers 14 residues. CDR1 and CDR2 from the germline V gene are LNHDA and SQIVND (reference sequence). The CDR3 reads CASKNWGNQETQYF. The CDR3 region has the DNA TGTGCCAGTAAGAATTGGGGCAACCAAGAGACCCAGTACTTC. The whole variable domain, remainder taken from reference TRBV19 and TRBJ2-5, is DGGITQSPKYLFRKEGQNVTLSCEQNLNHDAMYWYRQDPGQGLRLIYYSQIVNDFQKGDIAEGYSVSREKKESFPLTVTSAQKNPTAFYLCASKNWGNQETQYFGPGTRLLVL.

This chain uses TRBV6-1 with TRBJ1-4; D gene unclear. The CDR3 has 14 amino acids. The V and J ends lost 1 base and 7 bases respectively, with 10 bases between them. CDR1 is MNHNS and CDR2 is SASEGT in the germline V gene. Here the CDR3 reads CASSEGTGSEKLFF. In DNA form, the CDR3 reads TGTGCCAGCAGTGAAGGGACGGGGTCTGAAAAACTGTTTTTT.

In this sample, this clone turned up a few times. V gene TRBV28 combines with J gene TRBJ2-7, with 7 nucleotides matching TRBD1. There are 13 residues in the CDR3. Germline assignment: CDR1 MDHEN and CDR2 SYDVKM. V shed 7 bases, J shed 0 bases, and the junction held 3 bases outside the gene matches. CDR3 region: CASTGTDSYEQYF. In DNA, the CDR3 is TGTGCCAGCACAGGGACAGACTCCTACGAGCAGTACTTC.

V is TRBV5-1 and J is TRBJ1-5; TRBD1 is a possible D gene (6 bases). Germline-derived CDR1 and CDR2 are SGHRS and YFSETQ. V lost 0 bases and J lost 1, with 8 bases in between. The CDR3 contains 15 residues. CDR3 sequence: CASSLGDTSNQPQHF. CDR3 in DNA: TGCGCCAGCAGCTTGGGGGACACGAGCAATCAGCCCCAGCATTTT. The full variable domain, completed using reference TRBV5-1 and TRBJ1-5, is KAGVTQTPRYLIKTRGQQVTLSCSPISGHRSVSWYQQTPGQGLQFLFEYFSETQRNKGNFPGRFSGRQFSNSRSEMNVSTLELGDSALYLCASSLGDTSNQPQHFGDGTRLSIL.

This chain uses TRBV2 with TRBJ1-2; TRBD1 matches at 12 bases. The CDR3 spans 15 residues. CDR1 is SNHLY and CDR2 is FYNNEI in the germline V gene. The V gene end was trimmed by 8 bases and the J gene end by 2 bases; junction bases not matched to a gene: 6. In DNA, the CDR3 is TGTGCCAGCGACGGGGGGACAGGGGGCAACTATGGCTACACCTTC. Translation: CASDGGTGGNYGYTF.

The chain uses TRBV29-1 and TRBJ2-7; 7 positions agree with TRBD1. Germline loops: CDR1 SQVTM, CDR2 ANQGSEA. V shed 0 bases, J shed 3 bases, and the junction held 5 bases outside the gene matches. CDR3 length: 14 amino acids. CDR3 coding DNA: TGCAGCGTTGAAGATGCGCAGGGGGACTACGAGCAGTACTTC. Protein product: CSVEDAQGDYEQYF.

CDR3 sequence reads: CSVEEPANYGYTF. The CDR3 nucleotides are TGCAGCGTTGAAGAGCCAGCTAACTATGGCTACACCTTC. This chain connects TRBV29-1 to TRBJ1-2; D unclear. This CDR3 region has 13 residues. The V gene's germline CDR1 is SQVTM and CDR2 ANQGSEA. V was shortened by 0 bases and J by 0 bases, with 5 bases between the two germline ends. The variable domain in full, completed from reference TRBV29-1 and TRBJ1-2, reads SAVISQKPSRDICQRGTSLTIQCQVDSQVTMMFWYRQQPGQSLTLIATANQGSEATYESGFVIDKFPISRPNLTFSTLTVSNMSPEDSSIYLCSVEEPANYGYTFGSGTRLTVV.

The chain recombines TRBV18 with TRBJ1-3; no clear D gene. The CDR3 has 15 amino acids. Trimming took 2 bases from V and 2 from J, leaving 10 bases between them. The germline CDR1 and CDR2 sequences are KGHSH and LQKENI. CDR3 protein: CASSPGVSPGNTIYF. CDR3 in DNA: TGTGCCAGCTCACCAGGAGTGTCACCTGGAAACACCATATATTTT.

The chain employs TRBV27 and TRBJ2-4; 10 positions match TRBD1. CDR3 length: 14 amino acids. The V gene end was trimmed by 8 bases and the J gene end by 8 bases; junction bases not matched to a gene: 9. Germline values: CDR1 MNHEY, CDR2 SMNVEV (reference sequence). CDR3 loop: CASGIYGTGDIQYF. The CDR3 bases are TGTGCCAGCGGAATATATGGGACAGGGGACATTCAGTACTTC.

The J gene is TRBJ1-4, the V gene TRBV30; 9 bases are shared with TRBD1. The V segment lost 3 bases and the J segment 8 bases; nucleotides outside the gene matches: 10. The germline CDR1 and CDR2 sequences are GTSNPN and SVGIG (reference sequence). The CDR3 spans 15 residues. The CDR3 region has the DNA TGTGCCTGGAGCTCGAACAGGGGGCGAGGGGAAAAACTGTTTTTT. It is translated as CAWSSNRGRGEKLFF.

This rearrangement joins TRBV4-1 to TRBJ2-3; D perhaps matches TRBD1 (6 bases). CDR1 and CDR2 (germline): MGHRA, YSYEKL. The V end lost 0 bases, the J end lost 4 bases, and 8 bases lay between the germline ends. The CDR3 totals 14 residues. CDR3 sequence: CASSQDPGADTQYF. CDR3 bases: TGCGCCAGCAGCCAAGATCCAGGGGCAGATACGCAGTATTTT.

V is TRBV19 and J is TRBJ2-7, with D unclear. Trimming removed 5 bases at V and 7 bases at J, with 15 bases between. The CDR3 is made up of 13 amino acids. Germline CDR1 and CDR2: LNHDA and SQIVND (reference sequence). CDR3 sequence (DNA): TGTGCCAGTAGTCCCCAGTTGTTGTGGGAGCAGTACTTC. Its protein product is CASSPQLLWEQYF.

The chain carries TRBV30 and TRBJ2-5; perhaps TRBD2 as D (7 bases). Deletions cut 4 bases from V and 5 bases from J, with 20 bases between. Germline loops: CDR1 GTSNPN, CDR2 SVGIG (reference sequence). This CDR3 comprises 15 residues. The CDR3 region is CAWITPRGLVETQYF. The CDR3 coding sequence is TGTGCCTGGATTACCCCGCGGGGGCTGGTGGAGACCCAGTACTTC.

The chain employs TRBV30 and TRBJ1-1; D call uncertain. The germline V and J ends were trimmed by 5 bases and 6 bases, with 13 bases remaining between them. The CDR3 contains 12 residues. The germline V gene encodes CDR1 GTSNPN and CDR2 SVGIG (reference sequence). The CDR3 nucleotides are TGTGCCTGGGCACAGCAAGGCGCTGAAGCTTTCTTT. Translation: CAWAQQGAEAFF.

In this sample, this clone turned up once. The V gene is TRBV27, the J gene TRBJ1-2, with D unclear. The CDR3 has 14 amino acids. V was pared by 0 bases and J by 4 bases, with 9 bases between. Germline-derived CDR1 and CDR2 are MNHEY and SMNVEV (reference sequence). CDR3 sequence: CASSLSGVAYGYTF. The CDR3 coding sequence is TGTGCCAGCAGTTTATCCGGGGTTGCCTATGGCTACACCTTC.